These T cell receptor beta chains were read from a single sample in a study of T cells after yellow fever vaccination. TCRdb used MiXCR to reprocess the 5' RACE reads, holding one entry per CDR3 protein. This table holds about 550,000 distinct CDR3 sequences, roughly 21% found once. Here the sequenced sample was PBMCs, taken 15 days after the yellow fever booster vaccination. The receptors derive from a man aged 25-45 years who received the YFV17D yellow fever vaccine. The conserved cysteine and the conserved F or W are not part of the CDR3 here. The size entry is marked missing in some rows and otherwise reads once, few, many or a size class.

abundance: NA; v_gene: TRBV5-6; j_gene: TRBJ2-7; len: 11; CDR3aa: ASSRGQGQGQY
abundance: NA; v_gene: TRBV19; j_gene: TRBJ2-1; len: 14; CDR3aa: ASSIAPPAGGSEQF
abundance: once; v_gene: TRBV5-1; j_gene: TRBJ2-2; len: 11; CDR3aa: ASNGLDTGELF
abundance: NA; v_gene: TRBV5-1; j_gene: TRBJ1-5; len: 11; CDR3aa: ASSLAGSGPQH
abundance: NA; v_gene: TRBV6-5; j_gene: TRBJ2-5; len: 14; CDR3aa: ASSYRLAEIQETQY
abundance: many; v_gene: TRBV6-1; j_gene: TRBJ2-3; len: 13; CDR3aa: ASSPGLGDTDTQY
abundance: NA; v_gene: TRBV5-1; j_gene: TRBJ2-7; len: 12; CDR3aa: ASSYSGKRGEQY
abundance: NA; v_gene: TRBV11-2; j_gene: TRBJ2-1; len: 12; CDR3aa: ASNQLRGHNEQF
abundance: NA; v_gene: TRBV7-2; j_gene: TRBJ2-5; len: 12; CDR3aa: ASSLWSEEETQY
abundance: NA; v_gene: TRBV20-1; j_gene: TRBJ2-3; len: 13; CDR3aa: SARVAGVNTDTQY
abundance: NA; v_gene: TRBV18; j_gene: TRBJ2-3; len: 11; CDR3aa: ASSPEITDTQY
abundance: NA; v_gene: TRBV5-1; j_gene: TRBJ2-7; len: 15; CDR3aa: ASSLVPSAAGSYEQY
abundance: NA; v_gene: TRBV9; j_gene: TRBJ2-7; len: 14; CDR3aa: ASSAGLAGAQYEQY
abundance: few; v_gene: TRBV11-3; j_gene: TRBJ2-1; len: 13; CDR3aa: ASSLGGRRYNEQF
abundance: few; v_gene: TRBV7-9; j_gene: TRBJ2-1; len: 10; CDR3aa: ASSESGSVAF
abundance: NA; v_gene: TRBV29-1; j_gene: TRBJ2-3; len: 9; CDR3aa: SVDGADTQY
abundance: NA; v_gene: TRBV7-2; j_gene: TRBJ2-7; len: 12; CDR3aa: ASSSTGFPYEQY
abundance: NA; v_gene: TRBV5-1; j_gene: TRBJ2-1; len: 13; CDR3aa: ASSSSSDSYNEQF
abundance: NA; v_gene: TRBV18; j_gene: TRBJ2-1; len: 14; CDR3aa: ASSPPAGLDSTEQF
abundance: NA; v_gene: TRBV9; j_gene: TRBJ2-3; len: 13; CDR3aa: ASSVGTASRDTQY
abundance: NA; v_gene: TRBV27; j_gene: TRBJ2-5; len: 13; CDR3aa: ASCLNGQLQETQY
abundance: NA; v_gene: TRBV9; j_gene: TRBJ2-3; len: 16; CDR3aa: ASSVASGSRAGTDTQY
abundance: NA; v_gene: TRBV6-2/TRBV6-3; j_gene: TRBJ2-3; len: 13; CDR3aa: ASSLRDGNTDTQY
abundance: NA; v_gene: TRBV27; j_gene: TRBJ2-3; len: 13; CDR3aa: ASSSVPAGTDTQY
abundance: NA; v_gene: TRBV4-3; j_gene: TRBJ1-1; len: 13; CDR3aa: ASSQDGGPDTEAF
abundance: few; v_gene: TRBV7-9; j_gene: TRBJ2-3; len: 11; CDR3aa: AIPSGSTDTQY
abundance: NA; v_gene: TRBV3-1; j_gene: TRBJ2-4; len: 15; CDR3aa: ASSHGRLAGAKNIQY
abundance: NA; v_gene: TRBV2; j_gene: TRBJ2-7; len: 12; CDR3aa: ASRSTGAPYEQY
abundance: few; v_gene: TRBV9; j_gene: TRBJ1-1; len: 10; CDR3aa: ASSAGNTEAF
abundance: few; v_gene: TRBV10-3; j_gene: TRBJ2-7; len: 11; CDR3aa: AINLDRGYEQY
abundance: few; v_gene: TRBV7-2; j_gene: TRBJ2-5; len: 12; CDR3aa: ASSPEDRIKTQY
abundance: NA; v_gene: TRBV20-1; j_gene: TRBJ2-7; len: 10; CDR3aa: SASLAGDEQY
abundance: NA; v_gene: TRBV3-1; j_gene: TRBJ2-6; len: 14; CDR3aa: ASSQDWAAGANVLT
abundance: few; v_gene: TRBV7-8; j_gene: TRBJ2-5; len: 13; CDR3aa: ASSLEEVGEETQY
abundance: few; v_gene: TRBV11-2; j_gene: TRBJ1-1; len: 14; CDR3aa: ASSLSGSGFGAEAF
abundance: NA; v_gene: TRBV5-1; j_gene: TRBJ1-4; len: 11; CDR3aa: ASMADSNEKLF
abundance: NA; v_gene: TRBV20-1; j_gene: TRBJ2-7; len: 10; CDR3aa: SAREDHYEQY
abundance: few; v_gene: TRBV15; j_gene: TRBJ2-7; len: 10; CDR3aa: ATSREGFEQY
abundance: NA; v_gene: TRBV9; j_gene: TRBJ2-1; len: 13; CDR3aa: ASSPSGRTNNEQF
abundance: many; v_gene: TRBV12-3/TRBV12-4; j_gene: TRBJ2-1; len: 13; CDR3aa: ASSSGTVINNEQF
abundance: few; v_gene: TRBV12-3/TRBV12-4; j_gene: TRBJ1-6; len: 13; CDR3aa: ASSLADRNNSPLH
abundance: NA; v_gene: TRBV6-5; j_gene: TRBJ1-2; len: 11; CDR3aa: ASSYSATGGYT
abundance: NA; v_gene: TRBV9; j_gene: TRBJ2-1; len: 11; CDR3aa: ASSAPRGYEQF
abundance: NA; v_gene: TRBV5-1; j_gene: TRBJ2-1; len: 14; CDR3aa: ASSLARTGSYNEQF
abundance: few; v_gene: TRBV12-5; j_gene: TRBJ2-5; len: 12; CDR3aa: ASGPRTGQETQY
abundance: few; v_gene: TRBV12-3/TRBV12-4; j_gene: TRBJ2-2; len: 14; CDR3aa: ASSFGQGRNTGELF
abundance: NA; v_gene: TRBV5-1; j_gene: TRBJ2-3; len: 13; CDR3aa: ASSLKSASTDTQY
abundance: NA; v_gene: TRBV6-6; j_gene: TRBJ1-2; len: 11; CDR3aa: ASSYGAGYGYT
abundance: NA; v_gene: TRBV6-6; j_gene: TRBJ1-2; len: 11; CDR3aa: ASRNRAHYGYT
abundance: few; v_gene: TRBV7-9; j_gene: TRBJ2-5; len: 11; CDR3aa: ASSLTVQETQY
abundance: NA; v_gene: TRBV7-9; j_gene: TRBJ2-1; len: 14; CDR3aa: ASSLEGGLFYNEQF
abundance: NA; v_gene: TRBV6-1; j_gene: TRBJ1-1; len: 11; CDR3aa: ASLGGWNTEAF
abundance: NA; v_gene: TRBV6-1; j_gene: TRBJ2-1; len: 12; CDR3aa: ASSEALRGNEQF
abundance: few; v_gene: TRBV12-3/TRBV12-4; j_gene: TRBJ2-2; len: 15; CDR3aa: ASSFLGWQASTGELF
abundance: NA; v_gene: TRBV29-1; j_gene: TRBJ1-3; len: 12; CDR3aa: SGTKQGSGNTIY
abundance: few; v_gene: TRBV30; j_gene: TRBJ2-2; len: 9; CDR3aa: AWGAAGELF
abundance: once; v_gene: TRBV7-2; j_gene: TRBJ2-7; len: 13; CDR3aa: ASSPTGGGAYEQY